What follows describes a single T cell receptor (beta chain). The source of the sample is a study of CD8 T cells in Susac syndrome. The CDR3 loop spans 13 amino acids. Germline CDR1 is LGHNT and CDR2 is FRNRAP. V was pared by 1 base and J by 0 bases, with 4 bases between. RNA was extracted with the RNeasy kit, and a quantity of roughly 0.5 to 1 ug was reverse transcribed using random hexamers. TCRdb re-called the immunoSEQ multiplex PCR reads through MiXCR, storing one row per CDR3 protein. The sample has 150,000 or so distinct CDR3 sequences; just over 90% are singletons. The TCR was taken from a human donor in good health. The chain carries TRBV12-5 and TRBJ2-7; D gene ambiguous. Sequencing used CD4+ T cells from PBMCs. DNA for the CDR3: TGTGCTAGTGGTTTGGACCTCTCCTACGAGCAGTACTTC. This translates into CASGLDLSYEQYF.